This T cell receptor beta chain was identified during a study of T-cell reconstitution after alpha-beta-depleted transplantation in children. Preparation of the TCRbeta library involved a method that used unique molecular identifiers. TCRdb reprocessed the PCR reads via MiXCR and lists one record per CDR3 protein. The data show 250,000 to 400,000 distinct CDR3 sequences, with approximately 20% seen just once and around 9.9% held by the top ten. A remark on this clonotype: Antigen unknown.

This CDR3 is 12 amino acids long. V was cut by 8 bases and J by 6 bases, with 11 bases left in between. The germline CDR1 and CDR2 sequences are MNHEY and SVGAGI. Study-level points and caveats: As was reported, about two months after transplant, alpha-beta T cells came from several hundred expanded graft clones.

This receptor was taken from a male patient aged 10-17 years who had a stem cell transplant for acute lymphoblastic leukemia, so the T cells may come from the graft donor. This chain uses TRBV6-5 with TRBJ2-1; D perhaps matches TRBD2 (6 bases). Sequenced here: PBMCs, mostly from graft donor cells, sampled 180 days after TCRalphabeta/CD19-depleted stem cell transplant. The CDR3: CASLTGSNEQFF. The CDR3 region has the DNA TGTGCCAGCCTTACCGGGAGCAATGAGCAGTTCTTC.